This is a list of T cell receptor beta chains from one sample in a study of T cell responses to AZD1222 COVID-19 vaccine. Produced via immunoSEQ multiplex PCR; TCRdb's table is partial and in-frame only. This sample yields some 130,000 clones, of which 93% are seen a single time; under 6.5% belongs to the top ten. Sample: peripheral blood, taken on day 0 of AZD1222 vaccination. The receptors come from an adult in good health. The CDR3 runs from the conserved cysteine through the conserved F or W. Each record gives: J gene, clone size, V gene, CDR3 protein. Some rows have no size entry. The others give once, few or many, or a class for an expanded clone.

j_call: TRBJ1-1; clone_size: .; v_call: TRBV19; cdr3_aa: CASSQEGGRDTEAFF
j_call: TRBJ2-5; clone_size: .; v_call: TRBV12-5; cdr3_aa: CASGSLVTETQYF
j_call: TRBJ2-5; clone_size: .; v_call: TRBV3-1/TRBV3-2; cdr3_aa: CASSQAASLETQYF
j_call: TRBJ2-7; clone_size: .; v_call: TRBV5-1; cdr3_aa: CASSLEAYLVSEQYF
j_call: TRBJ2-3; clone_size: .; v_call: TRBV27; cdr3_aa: CASTKWWGRGDTQYF
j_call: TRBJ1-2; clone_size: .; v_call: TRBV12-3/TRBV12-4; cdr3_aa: CASSWSGSVGYTF
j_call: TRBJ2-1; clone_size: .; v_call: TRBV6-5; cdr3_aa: CASSTGPANEQFF
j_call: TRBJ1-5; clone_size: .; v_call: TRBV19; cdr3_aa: CASSIQGSGNQPQHF
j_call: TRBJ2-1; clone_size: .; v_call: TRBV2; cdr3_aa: CASTQVWSGRSDNEQFF
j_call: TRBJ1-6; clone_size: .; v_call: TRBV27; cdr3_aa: CASRTGPGVNSPLHF
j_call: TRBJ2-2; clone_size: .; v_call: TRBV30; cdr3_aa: CAWSVGQGVTGELFF
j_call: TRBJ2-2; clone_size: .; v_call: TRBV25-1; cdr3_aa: CASSDRGTANTGELFF
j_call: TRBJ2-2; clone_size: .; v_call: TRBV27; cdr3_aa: CASSSIGTGGPGELFF
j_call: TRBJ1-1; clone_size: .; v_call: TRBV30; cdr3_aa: CAWSKGTVNTEAFF
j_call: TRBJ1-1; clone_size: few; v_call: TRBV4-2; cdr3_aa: CASSRQTVNTEAFF
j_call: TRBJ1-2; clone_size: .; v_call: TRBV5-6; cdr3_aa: CASSLGNYGYTF
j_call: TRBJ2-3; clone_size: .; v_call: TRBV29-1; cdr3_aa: CSVLAGRITDTQYF
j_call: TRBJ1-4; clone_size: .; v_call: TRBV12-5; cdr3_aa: CASGLVLPDRLF
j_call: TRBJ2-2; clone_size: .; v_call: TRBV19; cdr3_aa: CASSVSSGRNTGELFF
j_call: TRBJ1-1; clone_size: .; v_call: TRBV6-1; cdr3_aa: CASSEERTEGTEAFF
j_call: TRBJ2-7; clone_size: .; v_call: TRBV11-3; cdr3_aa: CASSPQADQSYEQYF
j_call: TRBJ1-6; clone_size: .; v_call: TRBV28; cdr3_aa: CASSPAGGAGNSPLHF
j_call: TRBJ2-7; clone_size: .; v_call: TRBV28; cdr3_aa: CASRTSYEQYF
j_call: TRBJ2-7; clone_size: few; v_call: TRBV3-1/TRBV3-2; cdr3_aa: CASSPGTTSYEQYF
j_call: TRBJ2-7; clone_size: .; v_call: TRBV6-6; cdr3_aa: CASSYSSTYEQYF
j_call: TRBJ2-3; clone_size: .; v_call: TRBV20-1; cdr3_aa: CSARAEATQYF
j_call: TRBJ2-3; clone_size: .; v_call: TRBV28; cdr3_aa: CASFAVNTDTQYF
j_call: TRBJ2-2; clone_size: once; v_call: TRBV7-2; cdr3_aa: CASGQGSNTGELFF
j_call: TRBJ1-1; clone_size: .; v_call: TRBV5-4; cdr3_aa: CASSLRDGTEAFF
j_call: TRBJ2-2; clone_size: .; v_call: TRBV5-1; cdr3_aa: CASSLAGTNTGELFF
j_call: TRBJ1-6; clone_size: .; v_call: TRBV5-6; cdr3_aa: CASSFGTPYNSPLHF
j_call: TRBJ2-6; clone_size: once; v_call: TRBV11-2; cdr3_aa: CASSLEGSGANVLTF
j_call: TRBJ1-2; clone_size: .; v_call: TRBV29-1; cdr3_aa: CSAQTGGAGYTF
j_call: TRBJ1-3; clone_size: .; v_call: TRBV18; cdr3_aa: CASSPLTVQSGNTIYF
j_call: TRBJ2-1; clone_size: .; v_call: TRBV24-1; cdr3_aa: CATSDLGTVGDNEQFF
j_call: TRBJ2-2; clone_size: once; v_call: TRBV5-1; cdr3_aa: CASSLALSNTGELFF
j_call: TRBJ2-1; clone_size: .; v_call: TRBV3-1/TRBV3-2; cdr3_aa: CASSPGGSGRMNEQFF
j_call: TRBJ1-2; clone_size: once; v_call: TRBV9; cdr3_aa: CASSVGQGNYGYTF
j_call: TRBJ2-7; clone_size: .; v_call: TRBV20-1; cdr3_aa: CSASVQGAREQYF
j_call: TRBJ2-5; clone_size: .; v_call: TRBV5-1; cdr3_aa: CASGLLAGAGETQYF
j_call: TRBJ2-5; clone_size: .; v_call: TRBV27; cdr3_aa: CASSLVPPVVAGVRETQYF
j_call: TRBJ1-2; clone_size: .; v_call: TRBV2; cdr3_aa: CASRRVDGYTF
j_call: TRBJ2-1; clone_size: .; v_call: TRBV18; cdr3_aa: CASSPTTGGNEQFF
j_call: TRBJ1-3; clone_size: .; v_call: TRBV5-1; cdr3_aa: CASSLGPSMEGNTIYF
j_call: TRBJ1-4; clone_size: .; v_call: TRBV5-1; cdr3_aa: CASSLNREEKLFF
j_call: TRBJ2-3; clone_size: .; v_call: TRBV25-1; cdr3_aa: CASSVTSGSFPTDTQYF
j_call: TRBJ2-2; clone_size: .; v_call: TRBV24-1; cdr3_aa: CATSNTGGGNTGELFF
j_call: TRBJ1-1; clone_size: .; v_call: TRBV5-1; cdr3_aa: CASSRMGAVNTEAFF
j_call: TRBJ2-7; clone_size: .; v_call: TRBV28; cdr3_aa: CASSVQGPHEQYF
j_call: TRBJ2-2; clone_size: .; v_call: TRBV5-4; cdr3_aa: CASSWRGRDANTGELFF
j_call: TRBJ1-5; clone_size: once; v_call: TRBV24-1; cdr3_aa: CATSDTGQGGNQPQHF
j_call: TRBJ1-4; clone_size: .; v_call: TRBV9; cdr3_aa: CASSVGPNEKLFF
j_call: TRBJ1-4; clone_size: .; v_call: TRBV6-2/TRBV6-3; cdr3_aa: CASSPPGRAEKLFF
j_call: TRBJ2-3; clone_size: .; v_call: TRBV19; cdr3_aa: CASSIGRSSSTDTQYF
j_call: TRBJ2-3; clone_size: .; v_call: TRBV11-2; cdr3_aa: CASSRDTYTDTQYF
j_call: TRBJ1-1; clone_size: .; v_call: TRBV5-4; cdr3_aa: CASQDRRRGNTEAFF
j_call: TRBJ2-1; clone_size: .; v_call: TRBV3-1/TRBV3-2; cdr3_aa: CASSLSRGNEQFF
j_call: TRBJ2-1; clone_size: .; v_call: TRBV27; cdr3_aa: CASSPVGVGTGGYNEQFF